These 9 T cell receptor beta chains share one sample of origin, sequenced in a study of T-cell memory formation after mild COVID-19. TCRdb itself ran the 5' RACE reads through MiXCR, one entry per CDR3 protein. The sample gives hundreds of thousands of distinct CDR3 sequences, under 25% of which show up once; 10% to 15% is in the top ten. Specimen: PBMCs or a T cell subset sorted from them (not recorded which). These receptors originate from an adult woman who had mild COVID-19 (a few samples of this study predate the infection). Cell type and time point are not known.

This clonotype was counted between two and nine times. Germline is not matched at one junction end, which may reflect a read error. This chain links TRBV7-7 with TRBJ2-1; 7 bases map to TRBD1. This CDR3 has 16 residues. In germline, CDR1 is SSHAT, CDR2 FNYEAQ (reference sequence). The CDR3 loop is CASSPSRAGGYNEQFF. For the CDR3, the DNA is TGTGCTAGCAGCCCGAGCAGGGCAGGGGGATACAATGAGCAGTTCTTC.

This chain uses TRBV10-3 with TRBJ1-1; D remains ambiguous. V was clipped by 3 bases and J by 1 base, with 3 bases between them. The germline CDR1 and CDR2 sequences are ENHRY and SYGVKD. This CDR3 has 12 amino acids. DNA for the CDR3: TGTGCCATCAGTGATTGGAACACTGAAGCTTTCTTT. Its translation is CAISDWNTEAFF.

This chain connects TRBV7-3 to TRBJ2-3; possible D gene TRBD2, 6 bases. Germline CDR1 reads SGHTA; CDR2 reads FQGTGA. V was cut by 5 bases and J by 0 bases, with 12 bases left in between. The CDR3 has 15 residues. This chain's CDR3 is CASSRTAGSTDTQYF. The CDR3 nucleotides are TGTGCCAGCAGCCGCACAGCGGGTAGCACAGATACGCAGTATTTT.

The chain recombines TRBV9 with TRBJ1-2; D gene ambiguous. The CDR3 is 13 amino acids. Germline CDR1 is SGDLS and CDR2 is YYNGEE. V gave up 3 bases and J gave up 3 bases, with 9 bases separating them. DNA for the CDR3: TGTGCCAGCAGCGCCACAGCGCACTATGGCTACACCTTC. Translation gives CASSATAHYGYTF.

The chain employs TRBV12-3 or TRBV12-4 and TRBJ2-1, with 7 bases lining up with TRBD1. This CDR3 is built from 17 residues. The trim removed 3 bases at V and 6 bases at J, leaving 14 bases unmatched. The CDR3 nucleotides are TGTGCCAGCAGTTTTCTGGACTCCGTGGGACAGAGCAATGAGCAGTTCTTC. Encoded protein: CASSFLDSVGQSNEQFF.

The chain is built from TRBV19 and TRBJ2-1; TRBD1 aligns across 7 bases. Unmatched junction bases numbered 7, after V lost 2 bases and J lost 6 bases. The CDR3 contains 15 residues. CDR1 LNHDA and CDR2 SQIVND come from the germline V gene (reference sequence). This CDR3 is CASSIRTGLGNEQFF. In DNA, the CDR3 is TGTGCCAGTAGTATAAGGACAGGATTGGGCAATGAGCAGTTCTTC.

This clonotype turned up a few times. V is TRBV12-3 or TRBV12-4 and J is TRBJ2-1; D remains unclear. This CDR3 has 14 residues. V gave up 5 bases and J gave up 0 bases, with 8 bases separating them. Here the CDR3 reads CASSLPSSYNEQFF. CDR3 DNA: TGTGCCAGCAGTCTCCCTAGCTCCTACAATGAGCAGTTCTTC.

The chain joins TRBV6-2 or TRBV6-3 to TRBJ1-5, with TRBD1 as a possible D gene (5 bases). Germline V gene data show CDR1 as MNHEY and CDR2 as SVGEGT. The V end lost 4 bases, the J end lost 1 base, and 11 bases lay between the germline ends. The length of the CDR3 is 15 residues. CDR3 sequence (DNA): TGTGCCAGCAGTTGGGCGGGACCAAGCAATCAGCCCCAGCATTTT. Its protein is CASSWAGPSNQPQHF.

In this sample, this clonotype turned up a few times. The V call is TRBV10-3, the J call TRBJ1-2, with 8 bases fitting TRBD1. Unmatched junction bases numbered 15, after V lost 2 bases and J lost 10 bases. Per the germline V gene, CDR1 is ENHRY and CDR2 is SYGVKD. The CDR3 extends over 16 amino acids. For the CDR3, the DNA is TGTGCCATCAGTGAGGGGTGGACAGGGCGGCTCCCATACTACACCTTC. Translating it yields CAISEGWTGRLPYYTF.